Included here is one TCR beta chain sequence, with context. Its antigen is currently not known. No quality values exist for individual bases; no much larger clone is one base distant. The sample comes from a study of blood T cell repertoires in COVID-19 (dated by TCRdb to 2018 to 2020). As for the study more broadly: Collaborator samples came from the United States, Italy and Spain and covered acute and convalescent phases of COVID-19. The repertoires were released in a freely available public database meant as a resource for research on the immune response to SARS-CoV-2. The sample metadata nearly always contained a de-identified subject ID, COVID-19 status, age in years and sex. The dataset comprised deeply sampled blood TCRbeta repertoires from subjects exposed to, actively infected with, or recovered from COVID-19. Where available, HLA class I and class II types were obtained from metadata supplied by the sample provider rather than from assay-based typing. The prospective study material was composed of cDNA or gDNA derived from T cells, B-cell-depleted T cells, or PBMCs. Samples came from the ongoing ImmuneRACE study (first 160 participants) plus 1,254 subjects from 6 global collaborators. On the study overall, not on this receptor specifically: The quantity of clinical and demographic metadata differed by source and by participant and was supplied without curation.

Collaborating institutions collected whole blood in K2EDTA tubes following their own protocols. For TCRbeta analysis, collaborator samples were shipped as frozen whole blood, as isolated PBMCs, or as DNA extracted from either sample type. TCRbeta CDR3 regions were amplified from genomic DNA using the immunoSEQ Assay, a bias-controlled multiplex PCR. In the original analysis: Nucleated cell counts per sample were estimated from amplification of reference gene primers within the assay. To quantify the absolute abundance of each unique TCRbeta CDR3 rearrangement, sequence reads were collapsed and filtered. Productive Simpson clonality was computed per sample as the square root of Simpson's diversity index over productive rearrangements. TCRdb mirrors the immuneACCESS table, restricted to in-frame sequences. Some clones are absent from its copies; in checked studies, under half trace to an unresolved V gene, and the reason for the others is unknown. The V and J calls and the clone size are those of that table, but D and trimming were determined from the DNA. This sample is represented by some 270,000 clones; 70% to 90% of them were singletons. The ten top clones hold about 10% of the sample.

From the germline V gene, CDR1 is MNHEY and CDR2 is SVGAGI. V is pared back by 6 bases and J by 7 bases, with 12 bases lying between the germline termini. The CDR3 runs 13 amino acids, cysteine and phenylalanine included. The DNA shown is the 39-base CDR3, in frame from base 1. Material for sequencing was peripheral blood. The sequence was collected from a woman aged 70-85 years with acute or convalescent COVID-19. Recombination connected TRBV6-5 to TRBJ2-2; the D gene lacks a confident call. The base sequence is TGTGCCAGCAGACGCCTTGAGATCGGGGAGCTGTTTTTT. It specifies CASRRLEIGELFF.